This is a list of T cell receptor beta chains from one sample in a study of shared clonotypes between healthy human individuals. Sequencing used immunoSEQ multiplex PCR; TCRdb keeps in-frame clones, though not all of them. The table shows 2 million to 3 million clones, with roughly 93% occurring only once. Sequenced sample: naive CD4+ T cells from PBMCs. Source of these receptors: a man between 18 and 35 years old in good health. Some clones in this sample may be carry-over from other donors' samples. Both conserved end residues are part of each CDR3. D genes are given only for firm matches. Expanded clones get a size class; other rows say once, few or many, or leave the size out.

j_gene: TRBJ2-3; abundance: NA; v_gene: TRBV7-8; d_gene: NA; CDR3aa: CASKQGRGDTQYF; CDR3nt: TGTGCCAGCAAGCAGGGGAGAGGGGATACGCAGTATTTT
j_gene: TRBJ2-1; abundance: NA; v_gene: TRBV7-9; d_gene: TRBD2; CDR3aa: CASSLIPLAGTYNEQFF; CDR3nt: TGTGCCAGCAGCTTGATCCCACTAGCGGGAACCTACAATGAGCAGTTCTTC
j_gene: TRBJ1-1; abundance: NA; v_gene: TRBV6-1; d_gene: TRBD1; CDR3aa: CASTLDRVAAEAFF; CDR3nt: TGTGCCAGCACTCTCGACAGGGTGGCGGCGGAAGCTTTCTTT
j_gene: TRBJ2-7; abundance: NA; v_gene: TRBV28; d_gene: TRBD2; CDR3aa: CASSLVAGDSEQYF; CDR3nt: TGTGCCAGCAGTTTAGTGGCGGGAGACTCCGAGCAGTACTTC
j_gene: TRBJ2-4; abundance: NA; v_gene: TRBV29-1; d_gene: NA; CDR3aa: CSVEWEAKNIQYF; CDR3nt: TGCAGCGTTGAGTGGGAGGCCAAAAACATTCAGTACTTC
j_gene: TRBJ2-7; abundance: NA; v_gene: TRBV18; d_gene: NA; CDR3aa: CASSAGLSSYEQYF; CDR3nt: TGTGCCAGCTCAGCCGGGTTGAGCTCCTACGAGCAGTACTTC
j_gene: TRBJ2-3; abundance: once; v_gene: TRBV7-9; d_gene: NA; CDR3aa: CASSSTRDFAFSQYF; CDR3nt: TGTGCCAGCAGCTCAACTCGGGACTTCGCATTCTCGCAGTATTTT
j_gene: TRBJ2-7; abundance: NA; v_gene: TRBV7-9; d_gene: NA; CDR3aa: CASSFPSSRATYEQYF; CDR3nt: TGTGCCAGCAGCTTCCCATCGTCCAGGGCAACCTACGAGCAGTACTTC
j_gene: TRBJ1-4; abundance: NA; v_gene: TRBV5-1; d_gene: NA; CDR3aa: CASRPDTGNEKLFF; CDR3nt: TGCGCCAGCAGACCTGACACGGGAAACGAAAAACTGTTTTTT
j_gene: TRBJ2-1; abundance: NA; v_gene: TRBV6-1; d_gene: NA; CDR3aa: CASRKRQDNEQFF; CDR3nt: TGTGCCAGCAGGAAGAGACAGGACAATGAGCAGTTCTTC
j_gene: TRBJ1-4; abundance: NA; v_gene: TRBV28; d_gene: NA; CDR3aa: CASSSRVGEKLFF; CDR3nt: TGTGCCAGCAGTTCCCGCGTTGGGGAAAAACTGTTTTTT
j_gene: TRBJ2-7; abundance: NA; v_gene: TRBV28; d_gene: NA; CDR3aa: CASSLGMKAAEQYF; CDR3nt: TGTGCCAGCAGTTTGGGTATGAAGGCGGCCGAGCAGTACTTC
j_gene: TRBJ2-5; abundance: NA; v_gene: TRBV7-3; d_gene: NA; CDR3aa: CASSLLGGGMGTQYF; CDR3nt: TGTGCCAGCAGCTTGTTGGGCGGCGGGATGGGGACCCAGTACTTC
j_gene: TRBJ1-2; abundance: NA; v_gene: TRBV5-6; d_gene: NA; CDR3aa: CASRGVGGYTF; CDR3nt: TGTGCCAGCAGGGGCGTGGGTGGCTACACCTTC
j_gene: TRBJ2-7; abundance: NA; v_gene: TRBV29-1; d_gene: NA; CDR3aa: CSVSDDRYEQYF; CDR3nt: TGCAGCGTTTCAGATGACCGCTACGAGCAGTACTTC
j_gene: TRBJ2-1; abundance: NA; v_gene: TRBV5-4; d_gene: NA; CDR3aa: CASSLSPGNEQFF; CDR3nt: TGTGCCAGCAGCTTGAGTCCTGGCAATGAGCAGTTCTTC
j_gene: TRBJ1-1; abundance: NA; v_gene: TRBV29-1; d_gene: NA; CDR3aa: CSAPGQPNTEAFF; CDR3nt: TGCAGCGCCCCGGGCCAGCCGAACACTGAAGCTTTCTTT
j_gene: TRBJ2-7; abundance: NA; v_gene: TRBV11-2; d_gene: NA; CDR3aa: CASSAMRGAYEQYF; CDR3nt: TGTGCCAGCAGCGCAATGAGGGGGGCGTACGAGCAGTACTTC
j_gene: TRBJ2-1; abundance: NA; v_gene: TRBV30; d_gene: NA; CDR3aa: CAWSSRSPTRLNEQFF; CDR3nt: TGTGCCTGGAGTAGTAGGAGCCCTACTAGGTTGAATGAGCAGTTCTTC
j_gene: TRBJ2-6; abundance: NA; v_gene: TRBV2; d_gene: NA; CDR3aa: CASHISGANVLTF; CDR3nt: TGTGCCAGTCATATCTCTGGGGCCAACGTCCTGACTTTC
j_gene: TRBJ2-5; abundance: NA; v_gene: TRBV14; d_gene: NA; CDR3aa: CARDFQETQYF; CDR3nt: TGTGCCAGAGATTTTCAAGAGACCCAGTACTTC
j_gene: TRBJ2-3; abundance: once; v_gene: TRBV7-3; d_gene: NA; CDR3aa: CASSLRMGDTQYF; CDR3nt: TGTGCCAGCAGCTTACGAATGGGTGATACGCAGTATTTT
j_gene: TRBJ1-1; abundance: NA; v_gene: TRBV6-1; d_gene: NA; CDR3aa: CASSGVGGWTEAFF; CDR3nt: TGTGCCAGCAGTGGTGTAGGAGGGTGGACTGAAGCTTTCTTT